These 17 T cell receptor beta chains were sequenced from one sample in a study of T cells in Graves' hyperthyroidism and ophthalmopathy. TCR beta CDR3 regions were amplified from RNA transcripts. First-round RT-PCR targeting the TCR CDR3 was performed with the HTBI primer set. TCRdb used MiXCR to reprocess the multiplex PCR reads, holding one entry per CDR3 protein. Seen here are more than 600,000 distinct CDR3 sequences, roughly 15% observed once, and the top ten hold under 10%. The sample comprised blood. These receptors were taken from a man younger than 35 with Graves' hyperthyroidism.

Comments on this clonotype: Because the CDR3 is missing its conserved closing phenylalanine or tryptophan, this is likely a read error. The rearrangement joins TRBV11-3 to TRBJ1-6; the D is unclear. Germline CDR1 and CDR2: SGHNT and YENEEA. Deletions cut 1 base from V and 1 base from J, with 8 bases between. The CDR3 consists of 16 residues. This CDR3 reads CASSLGVGSYNSPLHL. The CDR3 DNA sequence: TGTGCCAGCAGCTTAGGGGTTGGGTCCTATAATTCACCCCTCCACCTT.

This clonotype showed up many times. The chain links TRBV5-1 to TRBJ2-2; the D gene is possibly TRBD1 (5 bases). Looked up from germline, CDR1 is SGHRS and CDR2 is YFSETQ. V lost 3 bases and J lost 1, with 7 bases in between. The length of the CDR3 is 14 residues. The CDR3 sequence is CASSSDRNTGELFF. CDR3 coding DNA: TGCGCCAGCAGCTCCGACAGGAACACCGGGGAGCTGTTTTTT.

The rearrangement joins TRBV27 to TRBJ2-3; a weak D match, TRBD2 (5 bases). V was cut by 7 bases and J by 0 bases, with 14 bases left in between. CDR1 is MNHEY and CDR2 is SMNVEV in the germline V gene (reference sequence). This CDR3 is built from 15 residues. CDR3 sequence (DNA): TGTGCCAGCATCTTAAGCGGTAGAAGCACAGATACGCAGTATTTT. It yields the protein CASILSGRSTDTQYF.

The chain uses TRBV4-1 and TRBJ2-7; possibly TRBD2 for D (6 bases). Trimming took off 4 bases at V and 0 bases at J, with 22 bases between the two ends. The CDR3 is 18 amino acids. Germline V CDR1 and CDR2: MGHRA, YSYEKL. CDR3 protein: CASSPSRVRGLSSYEQYF. Written as DNA, the CDR3 is TGCGCCAGCAGCCCGTCAAGGGTAAGGGGACTGAGCTCCTACGAGCAGTACTTC.

The chain couples TRBV27 to TRBJ2-7; 8 positions match TRBD1. Germline V CDR1 and CDR2: MNHEY, SMNVEV (reference sequence). The CDR3 runs 14 residues. Trimming removed 8 bases from V and 3 bases from J; junction bases left unmatched: 9. The CDR3 region has the DNA TGTGCCAGCTTGCCGCGGACAGGGTTCTACGAGCAGTACTTC. Its protein product is CASLPRTGFYEQYF.

This clonotype was found once. A much larger clone lies a single base off, so this may be a read error. The rearrangement uses TRBV27 and TRBJ1-2; D is ambiguous. The germline V gene encodes CDR1 MNHEY and CDR2 SMNVEV (reference sequence). The CDR3 runs to 14 residues. The CDR3 DNA is TGTGCCAGCAGTTCCTCCCGAGAGATCTATGGCTACGCCTTC. It encodes CASSSSREIYGYAF.

The rearrangement links TRBV2 to TRBJ1-6; 7 bases map to TRBD1. The CDR3 runs 13 residues. The ends lost 10 bases at V and 7 bases at J; junction bases unmatched: 7. Germline CDR1 reads SNHLY; CDR2 reads FYNNEI. The CDR3 spells CATAGQQNSPLHF. The CDR3 nucleotides read TGTGCCACCGCGGGACAGCAAAATTCACCCCTCCACTTT.

This clonotype was seen a few times. The chain joins TRBV7-2 to TRBJ2-5; the match to TRBD1 covers 10 bases. CDR1 is SGHTA, CDR2 FQGNSA, per germline. With 5 bases clipped from V and 5 bases from J, the junction kept 8 bases outside the gene matches. This CDR3 has 15 amino acids. As DNA, the CDR3 is TGTGCCAGCAGCCGATCCGGGACAGGGGCCGAGACCCAGTACTTC. Protein sequence: CASSRSGTGAETQYF.

This clonotype showed up many times. This rearrangement joins TRBV6-2 or TRBV6-3 to TRBJ1-5, with no clear D. The V and J ends lost 5 bases and 10 bases respectively, with 9 bases between them. The CDR3 is 11 amino acids. Germline CDR1 is MNHEY and CDR2 is SVGEGT. CDR3 protein: CASSAGIPQHF. The DNA for the CDR3 is TGTGCCAGCAGTGCCGGCATCCCCCAGCATTTT.

This clonotype showed up many times. The CDR3 loop reads CASSSLWGTSTDTQYF. CDR3 DNA sequence: TGTGCCAGCAGTTCTCTCTGGGGAACCAGCACAGATACGCAGTATTTT. This sequence joins TRBV27 and TRBJ2-3; D unclear. Germline CDR1 MNHEY, CDR2 SMNVEV (reference sequence). The CDR3 totals 16 residues. V was pared by 4 bases and J by 0 bases, with 14 bases between.

This clonotype showed up just a few times. This chain connects TRBV28 to TRBJ2-1; D ambiguous. The CDR3 runs to 12 residues. The V gene's germline CDR1 is MDHEN and CDR2 SYDVKM. V lost 4 bases, J lost 8 bases, and 9 bases lay in between. CDR3 nucleotides: TGTGCCAGCAGTTCTAGGGCCGATGAGCAGTTCTTC. Amino acid sequence: CASSSRADEQFF.

This clonotype was detected a few times. V gene TRBV20-1 combines with J gene TRBJ1-6; a possible D gene is TRBD1 (6 bases). Trimming shortened V by 3 bases and J by 5 bases, and 14 bases separated the two germline ends. CDR3 length equals 15 residues. CDR1 DFQATT and CDR2 SNEGSKA come from the germline V gene (reference sequence). CDR3: CSARAQGSHNSPLHF. In DNA, the CDR3 is TGCAGTGCTAGGGCACAGGGTTCCCATAATTCACCCCTCCACTTT.

This clonotype appeared many times. J is TRBJ1-5 and V is TRBV30; 7 bases map to TRBD1. The V and J ends lost 3 bases and 0 bases, in that order; junction bases with no gene match: 11. The CDR3 has 17 residues. Germline V gives CDR1 GTSNPN, CDR2 SVGIG (reference sequence). CDR3 amino acids: CAWRGKGDSDSNQPQHF. The CDR3 DNA sequence: TGTGCCTGGAGGGGAAAAGGGGACAGTGATAGCAATCAGCCCCAGCATTTT.

This clonotype has at least ten counts. The gene calls are TRBV11-3 and TRBJ1-2; TRBD1 matches 7 bases. This CDR3 has 14 residues. Germline V gene lookup returns CDR1 SGHNT and CDR2 YENEEA. The V segment lost 2 bases and the J segment 6 bases; nucleotides outside the gene matches: 6. Here the CDR3 reads CASSLFGTGDGYTF. As DNA, the CDR3 is TGTGCCAGCAGCTTATTTGGCACAGGGGATGGCTACACCTTC.

This clonotype was observed at least ten times. The chain combines TRBV12-3 or TRBV12-4 with TRBJ2-7; 8 nucleotides agree with TRBD2. The CDR3 consists of 14 residues. V trimming: 5 bases; J trimming: 6 bases; junction bases outside the gene matches: 9. CDR3 loop: CASSPGTRAFEQYF. Written as DNA, the CDR3 is TGTGCCAGCAGTCCCGGGACTAGGGCTTTCGAGCAGTACTTC.

This clonotype was found a few times. This sequence joins TRBV14 and TRBJ1-1; 7 bases align to TRBD1. V lost 2 bases to trimming and J lost 0 bases; unmatched junction nucleotides: 12. The CDR3 covers 18 residues. Germline lookup yields CDR1 SGHDN and CDR2 FVKESK. The DNA of the CDR3 is TGTGCCAGCAGCCAAACATGGGGACAGTTGTTTATGAACACTGAAGCTTTCTTT. Amino acids: CASSQTWGQLFMNTEAFF.

This clonotype showed up just a few times. This rearrangement joins TRBV10-3 to TRBJ2-7, with D perhaps TRBD1 (5 bases). CDR1 is ENHRY, CDR2 SYGVKD, per germline. The CDR3 sequence is 15 residues long. V dropped 3 bases and J dropped 6 bases, with 18 bases sitting between them. CDR3 loop: CAISDPQGRSPEQYF. In nucleotides, the CDR3 is TGTGCCATCAGTGATCCCCAGGGCAGGTCTCCCGAGCAGTACTTC.